The 23 T cell receptor beta chains listed next were all sequenced from one sample in a study of T cell responses to AZD1222 COVID-19 vaccine. The repertoire was sequenced with immunoSEQ multiplex PCR; TCRdb's copy has only in-frame clones and lacks some. The table shows 95,000 to 100,000 clones, with more than 70% occurring only once. Sequencing was performed on peripheral blood, taken on day 0 of AZD1222 vaccination. These receptors were obtained from an adult in good health.

V is TRBV7-3 and J is TRBJ1-6; no clear D gene. Germline CDR1 and CDR2: SGHTA and FQGTGA. The CDR3 runs 12 residues. Trimming removed 5 bases at V and 3 bases at J, with 2 bases between. The CDR3 reads CASSRYNSPLHF. The DNA for the CDR3 is TGTGCCAGCAGCCGCTATAATTCACCCCTCCACTTT.

The V call is TRBV6-5, the J call TRBJ2-3; possibly TRBD1 or TRBD2 for D (5 bases each). The CDR3 extends over 15 amino acids. Germline assignment: CDR1 MNHEY and CDR2 SVGAGI. V lost 3 bases to trimming and J lost 0 bases, with 10 bases between them. The CDR3 reads CASSYRGRSTDTQYF. DNA of the CDR3: TGTGCCAGCAGTTATCGGGGCAGAAGCACAGATACGCAGTATTTT.

The DNA of the CDR3 is TGTGCCAGCAGTCCTCAGGGGACCTACTATGGCTACACCTTC. Translated: CASSPQGTYYGYTF. The chain employs TRBV28 and TRBJ1-2, with D possibly TRBD1 on 6 matching bases. Germline CDR1 is MDHEN and CDR2 is SYDVKM. The CDR3 runs to 14 residues. V lost 5 bases and J 3 bases, leaving 13 bases between the germline ends.

The rearrangement uses TRBV6-1 and TRBJ2-7, with D maybe TRBD2 (5 bases). This CDR3 is 14 amino acids long. Per the germline V gene, CDR1 is MNHNS and CDR2 is SASEGT. The ends were cut back, 3 bases at V and 0 bases at J, with 9 bases in the middle. CDR3 in DNA: TGTGCCAGCAGTGATGTGGGGAGCTCCTACGAGCAGTACTTC. Its translation: CASSDVGSSYEQYF.

The V and J genes are TRBV28 and TRBJ1-5; D is perhaps TRBD1 (5 bases). The CDR3 has 14 residues. Germline CDR1 is MDHEN and CDR2 is SYDVKM. V dropped 4 bases and J dropped 4 bases, with 11 bases sitting between them. The CDR3 region is CASSSGTANQPQHF. CDR3 sequence (DNA): TGTGCCAGCAGTTCCGGGACGGCTAATCAGCCCCAGCATTTT.

The chain recombines TRBV9 with TRBJ2-7, with 11 bases identical to TRBD1. Germline CDR1 is SGDLS and CDR2 is YYNGEE. J gave up 6 bases and V 4 bases, and 6 bases lay outside the gene matches. The CDR3 has 14 amino acids. The CDR3 DNA sequence: TGTGCCAGCAGCCCCTGGACAGGGGGCGGCGAGCAGTACTTC. Residues: CASSPWTGGGEQYF.

The chain employs TRBV30 and TRBJ1-6; D is undetermined. The CDR3 has 14 amino acids. Germline V gene sequence: CDR1 GTSNPN, CDR2 SVGIG (reference sequence). Between the trimmed V and J ends, which lost 4 bases and 8 bases, there was a span of 15 bases. The CDR3: CAWTVMKGHSPLHF. CDR3 in DNA: TGTGCCTGGACAGTCATGAAAGGGCATTCACCCCTCCACTTT.

Concerning this clone: Other DNA variants within this sample encode the same CDR3. The rearrangement uses TRBV28 and TRBJ1-1; a weak D match, TRBD1 (5 bases). The CDR3 runs 13 residues. V gave up 6 bases and J gave up 1 base, with 9 bases separating them. Germline V gene lookup returns CDR1 MDHEN and CDR2 SYDVKM. The CDR3 spells CASSLTENTEAFF. CDR3 in DNA: TGTGCCAGCAGCTTGACAGAGAACACTGAAGCTTTCTTT. The full variable domain, in which reference TRBV28 and TRBJ1-1 provide the parts outside the CDR3, is DVKVTQSSRYLVKRTGEKVFLECVQDMDHENMFWYRQDPGLGLRLIYFSYDVKMKEKGDIPEGYSVSREKKERFSLILESASTNQTSMYLCASSLTENTEAFFGQGTRLTVV.

This clone is a singleton in its sample. J is TRBJ2-7 and V is TRBV28; D call uncertain. From germline, CDR1 is MDHEN and CDR2 SYDVKM. The length of the CDR3 is 13 residues. Trimming took off 10 bases at V and 2 bases at J, with 15 bases between the two ends. CDR3 sequence: CATRSLSTYEQYF. In DNA, the CDR3 is TGTGCCACTAGGTCCCTCTCAACCTACGAGCAGTACTTC. Complete variable domain (other parts from reference TRBV28 and TRBJ2-7): DVKVTQSSRYLVKRTGEKVFLECVQDMDHENMFWYRQDPGLGLRLIYFSYDVKMKEKGDIPEGYSVSREKKERFSLILESASTNQTSMYLCATRSLSTYEQYFGPGTRLTVT.

This chain links TRBV4-2 with TRBJ1-2; no clear D gene. V was trimmed by 0 bases and J by 5 bases, leaving 13 bases between them. Germline CDR1 LGHNA, CDR2 YNFKEQ. This CDR3 region has 15 residues. CDR3 coding DNA: TGTGCCAGCAGCCAAGATCCGACGACGGATTATGGCTACACCTTC. The encoded protein is CASSQDPTTDYGYTF.

The J gene is TRBJ1-2, the V gene TRBV6-4; D not resolved. The CDR3 is 12 amino acids. In germline, CDR1 is MRHNA, CDR2 SNTAGT. V lost 4 bases and J lost 7, with 10 bases in between. The DNA for the CDR3 is TGTGCCAGCAGTGGCAGGAATACTGGCTACACCTTC. Encoded protein: CASSGRNTGYTF.

The chain combines TRBV30 with TRBJ2-7; maybe TRBD1 (6 bases). The CDR3 length is 14 residues. Germline CDR1 is GTSNPN and CDR2 is SVGIG (reference sequence). With 0 bases removed from V and 0 bases from J, the gap between germline ends came to 9 bases. DNA of the CDR3: TGTGCCTGGAGTGTAACAGGGTTCTCCTACGAGCAGTACTTC. Translated, it gives CAWSVTGFSYEQYF.

The chain carries TRBV21-1 and TRBJ2-1; TRBD2 is the table's D call and was not checked against the DNA. TRBV21-1 counts as a pseudogene. The CDR3 extends over 18 amino acids. CDR3: CASSKKDIGEASDNEQFF. CDR3 nucleotides: TGTGCCAGCAGCAAAAAGGACATTGGGGAGGCCTCTGACAATGAGCAGTTCTTC.

The CDR3 DNA is TGTGCCAGCAGTTTTTTTGCCGGGGAGCTGTTTTTT. It yields the protein CASSFFAGELFF. J is TRBJ2-2 and V is TRBV28, with D hard to call. V lost 3 bases, J lost 6 bases, and 5 bases lay in between. The CDR3 is 12 residues long. The germline V gene has CDR1 MDHEN and CDR2 SYDVKM. Drawing the rest from reference TRBV28 and TRBJ2-2, the complete variable domain is DVKVTQSSRYLVKRTGEKVFLECVQDMDHENMFWYRQDPGLGLRLIYFSYDVKMKEKGDIPEGYSVSREKKERFSLILESASTNQTSMYLCASSFFAGELFFGEGSRLTVL.

The chain employs TRBV7-6 and TRBJ1-1, with D uncertain. The CDR3 has 13 residues. Per germline, CDR1 SGHVS and CDR2 FNYEAQ. V was clipped by 2 bases and J by 1 base, with 5 bases between them. The CDR3 nucleotides read TGTGCCAGCAGCTTACAGGAGAACACTGAAGCTTTCTTT. Translating it yields CASSLQENTEAFF.

The chain employs TRBV29-1 and TRBJ1-4; the D gene is possibly TRBD1 (5 bases). V lost 7 bases and J 6 bases, leaving 15 bases between the germline ends. This CDR3 has 13 residues. Germline CDR1 SQVTM, CDR2 ANQGSEA. For the CDR3, the DNA is TGCAGCGCCTCACGGCAGGGAGATGAAAAACTGTTTTTT. Amino acids: CSASRQGDEKLFF. Supplemented by reference TRBV29-1 and TRBJ1-4, the full variable domain reads SAVISQKPSRDICQRGTSLTIQCQVDSQVTMMFWYRQQPGQSLTLIATANQGSEATYESGFVIDKFPISRPNLTFSTLTVSNMSPEDSSIYLCSASRQGDEKLFFGSGTQLSVL.

The V and J genes are TRBV24-1 and TRBJ1-5, with D hard to call. Germline V lookup: CDR1 KGHDR, CDR2 SFDVKD. The CDR3 has 14 amino acids. Trimming cost V 9 bases and J 0 bases, with 11 bases left between them. The DNA for the CDR3 is TGTGCCACCCAATCGACTGATAGCAATCAGCCCCAGCATTTT. Amino acid sequence: CATQSTDSNQPQHF.

The sample holds one count of this clone. The V gene is TRBV11-2, the J gene TRBJ1-5; 10 bases line up with TRBD1. The V gene end was trimmed by 1 base and the J gene end by 2 bases; junction bases not matched to a gene: 2. Per germline, CDR1 SGHAT and CDR2 FQNNGV. The CDR3 is made up of 16 amino acids. CDR3: CASSLGDRGRNQPQHF. CDR3 DNA sequence: TGTGCCAGCAGCTTAGGGGACAGGGGACGCAATCAGCCCCAGCATTTT.

The chain recombines TRBV6-2 or TRBV6-3 with TRBJ2-2; 7 bases are shared with TRBD2. Germline CDR1 MNHEY, CDR2 SVGEGT. The CDR3 contains 19 residues. Losses at the gene ends were 2 bases for V and 2 bases for J; bases not matched to a gene: 14. The CDR3 DNA reads TGTGCCAGCAGTTACCCAGCCGGGACTACTACGACAAACACCGGGGAGCTGTTTTTT. Residues: CASSYPAGTTTTNTGELFF.

The chain couples TRBV6-5 to TRBJ2-7, with D perhaps assigned TRBD1 or TRBD2 (7 bases each). The germline V gene has CDR1 MNHEY and CDR2 SVGAGI. This CDR3 is built from 14 residues. V was clipped by 6 bases and J by 3 bases, with 15 bases between them. CDR3 nucleotide sequence: TGTGCCAGCAGGAGGGAGGGGGCGGGCTACGAGCAGTACTTC. This encodes CASRREGAGYEQYF.

The chain employs TRBV7-2 and TRBJ1-1; D ambiguous. Germline V gene lookup returns CDR1 SGHTA and CDR2 FQGNSA. CDR3 size: 15 residues. The ends were cut back, 2 bases at V and 3 bases at J, with 13 bases in the middle. The CDR3 loop is CASSLRRITDTEAFF. The CDR3 DNA reads as TGTGCCAGCAGCTTAAGGAGAATAACGGACACTGAAGCTTTCTTT.

The genes are TRBV2 and TRBJ1-1; D unresolved. The germline V gene has CDR1 SNHLY and CDR2 FYNNEI. V dropped 7 bases and J dropped 1 base, with 1 base sitting between them. The CDR3 runs to 10 residues. The CDR3 nucleotides are TGTGCCAGCAAGAACACTGAAGCTTTCTTT. Its translation: CASKNTEAFF.

This rearrangement joins TRBV5-1 to TRBJ2-3; 7 nucleotides match TRBD2. Germline V gene sequence: CDR1 SGHRS, CDR2 YFSETQ. V lost 4 bases to trimming and J lost 0 bases; unmatched junction nucleotides: 8. This CDR3 comprises 16 residues. The CDR3 coding sequence is TGCGCCAGCAGCCCGCTTAGCGGGCCCAGCACAGATACGCAGTATTTT. Encoded protein: CASSPLSGPSTDTQYF.